These 3 T cell receptor beta chains were all obtained from the same sample, sequenced in a study of CD8+ T cells in alopecia areata. In each case, RNA was isolated and then reverse transcribed into cDNA as the sequencing template. The table came from immunoSEQ multiplex PCR; TCRdb's copy has only in-frame clones and leaves some out. The sample contains some 110,000 clones, more than 30% of which appear only once. Sequencing was carried out using CD4+ T cells sorted from blood. The receptors shown here come from a human donor with alopecia areata.

This clone has only a few counts. The V call is TRBV29-1, the J call TRBJ1-1, with D uncertain. This CDR3 comprises 13 residues. The V end lost 4 bases, the J end lost 1 base, and 10 bases lay between the germline ends. Per germline, CDR1 SQVTM and CDR2 ANQGSEA. DNA of the CDR3: TGCAGCGTTGGAGCAGAGACGAACACTGAAGCTTTCTTT. Its translation is CSVGAETNTEAFF.

The genes are TRBV5-1 and TRBJ2-5, with D perhaps matching TRBD2 (5 bases). The CDR3 covers 14 residues. The ends were cut back, 4 bases at V and 5 bases at J, with 15 bases in the middle. Looked up from germline, CDR1 is SGHRS and CDR2 is YFSETQ. The CDR3 nucleotides read TGCGCCAGCAGCAACCAGTGGGGAGCGGAGACCCAGTACTTC. Protein: CASSNQWGAETQYF.

The V and J genes are TRBV4-3 and TRBJ2-2, with 8 bases matching TRBD1. V lost 4 bases to trimming and J lost 1 base; unmatched junction nucleotides: 8. CDR1 LGHNA and CDR2 YSLEER come from the germline V gene. The CDR3 length is 17 residues. CDR3 nucleotide sequence: TGCGCCAGCAGCCGCAATACCGGGACAGGGAACACCGGGGAGCTGTTTTTT. Its translation is CASSRNTGTGNTGELFF.